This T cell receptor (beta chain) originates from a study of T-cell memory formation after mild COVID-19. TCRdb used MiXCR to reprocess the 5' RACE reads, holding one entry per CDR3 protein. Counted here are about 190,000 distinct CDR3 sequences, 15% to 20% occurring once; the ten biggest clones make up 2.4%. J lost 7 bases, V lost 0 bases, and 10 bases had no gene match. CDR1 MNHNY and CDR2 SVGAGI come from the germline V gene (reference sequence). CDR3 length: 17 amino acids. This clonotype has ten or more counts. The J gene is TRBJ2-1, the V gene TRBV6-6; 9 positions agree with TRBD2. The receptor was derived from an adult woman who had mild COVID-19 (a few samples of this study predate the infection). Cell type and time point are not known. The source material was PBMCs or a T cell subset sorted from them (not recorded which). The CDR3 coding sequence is TGTGCCAGCAGTTACTCTCCCTGGCGGGAGGGCCAAAATGAGCAGTTCTTC. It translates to CASSYSPWREGQNEQFF.